This TCR beta chain was captured in a study of long-term antiretroviral therapy in people with HIV. Notes on the study in general: The study found that diversity rose after ART but stayed below transplant donor controls.

Cryopreserved PBMC numbered about 1-10 million per sample before DNA extraction. J was trimmed by 2 bases and V by 1 base; bases with no gene match: 2. Germline V lookup: CDR1 SGHTA, CDR2 FQGNSA. This CDR3 is 15 amino acids long. Version v3.0 of the immunoSEQ assay ran at survey level. 40,000-50,000 T-cell genomes per sample were the sequencing target. Profiling relied on immunoSEQ multiplex PCR, and the TCRdb table lists in-frame clones only, not all of them. The sample has tens of thousands of clones, roughly 80% seen once. Note on this clone: What it recognizes is unknown.

The specimen comprised unsorted PBMCs, sampled 0.2 years after starting antiretroviral therapy. The chain links TRBV7-2 to TRBJ2-7; TRBD2 aligns across 10 bases. The TCR comes from a woman aged 25 to 39 with HIV. The CDR3 nucleotides read TGTGCCAGCAGCTTAGGTAGCGGGGGGACCTACGAGCAGTACTTC. Its translation: CASSLGSGGTYEQYF.